This entry is about one T cell receptor beta chain. This entry comes from a study of T cell changes during pregnancy in multiple sclerosis. Data came from immunoSEQ multiplex PCR; TCRdb stores just in-frame clones and leaves some out. The data contain 100,000 or so clones, around 93% of them singletons. The length of the CDR3 is 18 residues. Germline CDR1 is MGHRA and CDR2 is YSYEKL. Trimming shortened V by 2 bases and J by 7 bases, and 24 bases separated the two germline ends. Sequencing used peripheral blood, obtained before pregnancy. This receptor was taken from a female donor with multiple sclerosis, enrolled in a pregnancy study. The chain employs TRBV4-1 and TRBJ2-1, with a tentative D call TRBD2 (6 bases). The CDR3 DNA reads as TGCGCCAGCAGCCAATTTCCCCAAACTAGCTCCGGTTTAAATGAGCAGTTCTTC. Translated, it gives CASSQFPQTSSGLNEQFF.